This T cell receptor beta chain was found in a study of identical twins. The donor group consisted entirely of healthy Caucasians. TCRdb re-called the 5' RACE reads through MiXCR, storing one row per CDR3 protein. The sample has 1,800,000 or so distinct CDR3 sequences; less than 35% are singletons. V dropped 4 bases and J dropped 1; count of bases not matched to a gene: 4. CDR1 SGHRS and CDR2 YFSETQ come from the germline V gene. The CDR3 contains 14 residues. This chain connects TRBV5-1 to TRBJ2-7; 8 bases are a match to TRBD1. The origin of this receptor is a newborn girl in good health. Source material: cord blood. This CDR3 reads CASSVQGASYEQYF. CDR3 nucleotides: TGCGCCAGCAGCGTGCAGGGGGCATCCTACGAGCAGTACTTC.